A single sample is the source of the 29 T cell receptor beta chains below, sequenced in a study of vaccination and CD4 T cells after COVID-19. The treatment was: roughly ten-day PBMC culture with coronavirus spike peptide pools or control peptides (ViraFEST assay). No antigen has been assigned to these receptors. An Oncomine TCR Beta short-read assay was used to sequence the DNA from cultured CD4+ T cells. TCRdb reprocessed the PCR reads with MiXCR, giving one entry per CDR3 protein. The table lists about 15,000 distinct CDR3 sequences, under 60% of them singletons. What was sequenced was CD4+ T cells from blood, cultured in vitro. These receptors were taken from a human donor who had recovered from COVID-19.

The CDR3, as DNA: TGCAGTCTCCCGGGGTACAATGAGCAGTTCTTC. Residues: CSLPGYNEQFF. The V and J genes are TRBV20-1 and TRBJ2-1, with D perhaps TRBD2 (5 bases). The CDR3 covers 11 residues. The germline V gene encodes CDR1 DFQATT and CDR2 SNEGSKA (reference sequence). V lost 8 bases, J lost 4 bases, and 9 bases lay in between.

Judged by abundance, this clonotype is medium-sized. The chain employs TRBV20-1 and TRBJ1-5; no clear D. Between the trimmed V and J ends, which lost 4 bases and 5 bases, there was a span of 9 bases. Germline V CDR1 and CDR2: DFQATT, SNEGSKA (reference sequence). The CDR3 totals 12 residues. The DNA of the CDR3 is TGCAGTGCTACTACGACTTATCAGCCCCAGCATTTT. It yields the protein CSATTTYQPQHF.

The V call is TRBV7-9, the J call TRBJ2-7; no clear D. The V end was cut by 5 bases, the J end by 0 bases, with 11 bases between. Germline V gene lookup returns CDR1 SEHNR and CDR2 FQNEAQ (reference sequence). The CDR3 sequence is 14 residues long. The CDR3 protein is CASSEAPSSYEQYF. The CDR3 nucleotides read TGTGCCAGCAGCGAAGCTCCTAGCTCCTACGAGCAGTACTTC.

The V call is TRBV5-1, the J call TRBJ2-3, with D tentatively TRBD2 (5 bases). V dropped 7 bases and J dropped 0 bases, with 12 bases sitting between them. Germline assignment: CDR1 SGHRS and CDR2 YFSETQ. The CDR3 totals 14 residues. CDR3 protein: CASGSSTSTDTQYF. Here the CDR3 DNA reads TGCGCCAGCGGGAGCAGCACTAGCACAGATACGCAGTATTTT.

The rearrangement links TRBV27 to TRBJ1-5; D is ambiguous. This CDR3 spans 13 amino acids. Trimming took off 0 bases at V and 6 bases at J, with 6 bases between the two ends. From germline, CDR1 is MNHEY and CDR2 SMNVEV (reference sequence). The chain's CDR3 is CASSLSAGQPQHF. The CDR3 bases are TGTGCCAGCAGTTTATCTGCGGGTCAGCCCCAGCATTTT.

This clonotype occurred a few times. V and J are TRBV6-2 or TRBV6-3 and TRBJ1-6, with TRBD1 as a possible D gene (5 bases). The CDR3 totals 17 residues. Germline loops: CDR1 MNHEY, CDR2 SVGEGT. The V and J ends lost 5 bases and 8 bases respectively, with 22 bases between them. The CDR3 sequence: CASSAQPGRGSDSPLHF. The CDR3 nucleotides are TGTGCCAGCAGTGCTCAACCCGGACGGGGGTCTGATTCACCCCTCCACTTT.

This clonotype came up a few times. This rearrangement joins TRBV10-2 to TRBJ1-1; 9 nucleotides match TRBD1. J gave up 5 bases and V 6 bases, and 7 bases lay outside the gene matches. CDR1 is WSHSY, CDR2 SAAADI, per germline. This CDR3 is 14 amino acids long. CDR3 coding DNA: TGCGCCAGCAGGATTGACAGGGGGGGGACTGAAGCTTTCTTT. This codes for CASRIDRGGTEAFF.

The rearrangement uses TRBV7-2 and TRBJ2-3; possible D gene TRBD2, 6 bases. The CDR3 is 18 residues long. Between the trimmed V and J ends, which lost 1 base and 2 bases, there was a span of 19 bases. CDR1 is SGHTA and CDR2 is FQGNSA in the germline V gene. The CDR3 spells CASSLDPIAATHTDTQYF. Here the CDR3 DNA reads TGTGCCAGCAGCTTAGACCCAATAGCGGCGACGCACACAGATACGCAGTATTTT.

Only one count was recorded for this clonotype. V usage is TRBV19 and J usage is TRBJ1-3, with 8 bases identical to TRBD1. V lost 4 bases, J lost 2 bases, and 7 bases stayed unmatched. CDR3 length: 16 residues. The V gene's germline CDR1 is LNHDA and CDR2 SQIVND (reference sequence). CDR3 loop: CASSNIKTGAGNTIYF. Written as DNA, the CDR3 is TGTGCCAGTAGTAACATAAAGACAGGGGCTGGAAACACCATATATTTT.

This chain links TRBV11-2 with TRBJ1-5; D unresolved. Per the germline V gene, CDR1 is SGHAT and CDR2 is FQNNGV. This CDR3 contains 15 residues. V was clipped by 2 bases and J by 0 bases, with 8 bases between them. CDR3 nucleotides: TGTGCCAGCAGCTTAACTTCCGATAGCAATCAGCCCCAGCATTTT. Its translation is CASSLTSDSNQPQHF.

The chain employs TRBV28 and TRBJ1-2; D remains ambiguous. V was trimmed by 5 bases and J by 4 bases, leaving 8 bases between them. The CDR3 is 12 residues long. Germline assignment: CDR1 MDHEN and CDR2 SYDVKM. The CDR3 region is CASSEGLYGYTF. Written as DNA, the CDR3 is TGTGCCAGCAGTGAGGGTCTCTATGGCTACACCTTC.

The genes are TRBV7-3 and TRBJ1-2, with 10 positions matching TRBD1. V dropped 2 bases and J dropped 8; count of bases not matched to a gene: 8. This CDR3 contains 15 residues. From germline, CDR1 is SGHTA and CDR2 FQGTGA. The CDR3 here is CASSLSQGTGDGYTF. DNA for the CDR3: TGTGCCAGCAGCTTATCCCAAGGGACAGGGGACGGCTACACCTTC.

This clonotype is a singleton in its sample. The J gene is TRBJ2-7, the V gene TRBV6-1; D gene uncertain. Germline CDR1 is MNHNS and CDR2 is SASEGT. V dropped 8 bases and J dropped 0 bases, with 14 bases sitting between them. The CDR3 is 14 residues long. Here the CDR3 reads CASETRPHSYEQYF. In nucleotides, the CDR3 is TGTGCCAGCGAGACCCGACCGCACTCCTACGAGCAGTACTTC.

The genes are TRBV20-1 and TRBJ2-3; a weak D match, TRBD2 (6 bases). Germline V lookup: CDR1 DFQATT, CDR2 SNEGSKA (reference sequence). V was pared by 6 bases and J by 0 bases, with 7 bases between. The CDR3 runs to 12 residues. Here the CDR3 reads CSAAGSTDTQYF. In DNA, the CDR3 is TGCAGTGCGGCGGGGAGCACAGATACGCAGTATTTT.

The chain recombines TRBV19 with TRBJ2-3; no definite D call. Germline lookup yields CDR1 LNHDA and CDR2 SQIVND (reference sequence). V dropped 7 bases and J dropped 2 bases, with 13 bases sitting between them. The CDR3 extends over 14 amino acids. The chain's CDR3 is CASTLDHFTDTQYF. CDR3 bases: TGTGCCAGTACCTTGGACCATTTCACAGATACGCAGTATTTT.

This chain joins TRBV19 and TRBJ2-7, with D possibly TRBD2 on 6 matching bases. The CDR3 sequence is 14 residues long. From germline, CDR1 is LNHDA and CDR2 SQIVND (reference sequence). Trimming pared 3 bases from V and 0 bases from J, leaving 9 bases between. CDR3 DNA: TGTGCCAGTAGTATCACGACTAGCTCCTACGAGCAGTACTTC. Its translation: CASSITTSSYEQYF.

The chain recombines TRBV6-2 or TRBV6-3 with TRBJ2-3, with TRBD2 matching 8 bases. This CDR3 is 12 amino acids long. V was pared by 8 bases and J by 4 bases, with 2 bases of the junction left unmatched. CDR1 and CDR2 from the germline V gene are MNHEY and SVGEGT. CDR3 bases: TGTGCCAGCTGGCGGGAGGCAGATACGCAGTATTTT. Its protein product is CASWREADTQYF.

This chain connects TRBV7-9 to TRBJ1-3; D unclear. The CDR3 totals 17 residues. V lost 2 bases to trimming and J lost 0 bases, with 14 bases between them. Germline assignment: CDR1 SEHNR and CDR2 FQNEAQ (reference sequence). In nucleotides, the CDR3 is TGTGCCAGCAGCTTATCGATCGGACTCACCTCTGGAAACACCATATATTTT. Its protein is CASSLSIGLTSGNTIYF. The whole variable domain, remainder taken from reference TRBV7-9 and TRBJ1-3, is DTGVSQNPRHKITKRGQNVTFRCDPISEHNRLYWYRQTLGQGPEFLTYFQNEAQLEKSRLLSDRFSAERPKGSFSTLEIQRTEQGDSAMYLCASSLSIGLTSGNTIYFGEGSWLTVV.

V and J are TRBV7-3 and TRBJ2-7; 10 bases are shared with TRBD2. Germline V gives CDR1 SGHTA, CDR2 FQGTGA. Trimming cost V 5 bases and J 6 bases; bases outside gene matches: 10. The CDR3 consists of 15 residues. CDR3 coding DNA: TGTGCCAGCAGCCCGGGTCTAGCGGGAGTCGGCGAGCAGTACTTC. Protein sequence: CASSPGLAGVGEQYF. The whole variable domain, remainder taken from reference TRBV7-3 and TRBJ2-7, is GAGVSQTPSNKVTEKGKYVELRCDPISGHTALYWYRQSLGQGPEFLIYFQGTGAADDSGLPNDRFFAVRPEGSVSTLKIQRTERGDSAVYLCASSPGLAGVGEQYFGPGTRLTVT.

The genes are TRBV7-2 and TRBJ2-7, with D possibly matching TRBD1 (6 bases). CDR1 and CDR2 (germline): SGHTA, FQGNSA. Deletions cut 1 base from V and 4 bases from J, with 14 bases between. This CDR3 has 15 residues. The CDR3 sequence is CASSLEGHAFYEQYF. The CDR3 region has the DNA TGTGCCAGCAGCTTAGAGGGACACGCTTTTTACGAGCAGTACTTC.

The V and J genes are TRBV6-1 and TRBJ1-2, with D maybe TRBD1 (5 bases). V was pared by 6 bases and J by 8 bases, with 16 bases between. The CDR3 is made up of 13 amino acids. Germline V lookup: CDR1 MNHNS, CDR2 SASEGT. For the CDR3, the DNA is TGTGCCAGCAGGCCCGACAGAACTAAGGGCTACACCTTC. Amino acid sequence: CASRPDRTKGYTF.

V and J are TRBV18 and TRBJ1-2; 11 bases line up with TRBD1. This CDR3 is 16 amino acids long. V lost 3 bases to trimming and J lost 6 bases; unmatched junction nucleotides: 9. Germline lookup yields CDR1 KGHSH and CDR2 LQKENI. This chain's CDR3 is CASSPGQGALIDGYTF. DNA for the CDR3: TGTGCCAGCTCACCCGGACAGGGGGCGCTTATAGATGGCTACACCTTC.

This clonotype has a single count. This chain uses TRBV2 with TRBJ1-3; D is uncertain. Germline CDR1 is SNHLY and CDR2 is FYNNEI. This CDR3 has 14 amino acids. V lost 8 bases to trimming and J lost 0 bases, with 11 bases between them. The chain's CDR3 is CASVRGSSGNTIYF. CDR3 bases: TGTGCCAGCGTCCGTGGGAGCTCTGGAAACACCATATATTTT.

V and J are TRBV24-1 and TRBJ2-7; 12 nucleotides line up with TRBD2. The CDR3 spans 16 residues. Trimming at V came to 4 bases and at J to 5 bases, leaving 8 bases not matched to a gene. From germline, CDR1 is KGHDR and CDR2 SFDVKD. CDR3 sequence reads: CATSDSLAGGLNEQYF. The CDR3 DNA reads TGTGCCACCAGTGACTCGCTAGCGGGAGGGTTAAACGAGCAGTACTTC.

The chain couples TRBV20-1 to TRBJ2-7; TRBD2 agrees at 12 bases. The CDR3 sequence is 14 residues long. Per germline, CDR1 DFQATT and CDR2 SNEGSKA (reference sequence). The J segment lost 5 bases and the V segment lost 5 bases, leaving 7 bases of the junction unmatched. CDR3 DNA sequence: TGCAGTGCTCATCCCGGACTAGCGGGAAACGAGCAGTACTTC. As protein: CSAHPGLAGNEQYF.

The chain is built from TRBV20-1 and TRBJ2-1, with 11 bases that match TRBD2. Looked up from germline, CDR1 is DFQATT and CDR2 is SNEGSKA (reference sequence). This CDR3 is 14 amino acids long. Trimming removed 5 bases from V and 10 bases from J; junction bases left unmatched: 10. The CDR3 region has the DNA TGCAGTGCTCCAGCACTAGCGGGAGTCAGGGAGCAGTTCTTC. It codes for CSAPALAGVREQFF.

V usage is TRBV20-1 and J usage is TRBJ2-1; possibly TRBD2 for D (7 bases). Germline V gives CDR1 DFQATT, CDR2 SNEGSKA (reference sequence). Trimming cost V 6 bases and J 6 bases, with 18 bases left between them. The length of the CDR3 is 14 residues. CDR3 protein: CSAIGGVGINEQFF. The CDR3 nucleotides read TGCAGTGCCATAGGGGGGGTTGGGATCAATGAGCAGTTCTTC.

The rearrangement joins TRBV27 to TRBJ1-2; D is unclear. Trimming pared 7 bases from V and 4 bases from J, leaving 19 bases between. The V gene's germline CDR1 is MNHEY and CDR2 SMNVEV (reference sequence). The CDR3 extends over 15 amino acids. CDR3 sequence reads: CASMGSNTVGYGYTF. CDR3 DNA sequence: TGTGCCAGCATGGGCAGTAATACCGTAGGCTATGGCTACACCTTC.

The J gene is TRBJ2-1, the V gene TRBV5-1; 7 bases map to TRBD1. CDR1 and CDR2 (germline): SGHRS, YFSETQ. This CDR3 has 14 residues. The V and J ends lost 4 bases and 4 bases, in that order; junction bases with no gene match: 5. Here the CDR3 reads CASSPGTEYNEQFF. The CDR3, as DNA: TGCGCCAGCAGCCCCGGGACAGAGTACAATGAGCAGTTCTTC.